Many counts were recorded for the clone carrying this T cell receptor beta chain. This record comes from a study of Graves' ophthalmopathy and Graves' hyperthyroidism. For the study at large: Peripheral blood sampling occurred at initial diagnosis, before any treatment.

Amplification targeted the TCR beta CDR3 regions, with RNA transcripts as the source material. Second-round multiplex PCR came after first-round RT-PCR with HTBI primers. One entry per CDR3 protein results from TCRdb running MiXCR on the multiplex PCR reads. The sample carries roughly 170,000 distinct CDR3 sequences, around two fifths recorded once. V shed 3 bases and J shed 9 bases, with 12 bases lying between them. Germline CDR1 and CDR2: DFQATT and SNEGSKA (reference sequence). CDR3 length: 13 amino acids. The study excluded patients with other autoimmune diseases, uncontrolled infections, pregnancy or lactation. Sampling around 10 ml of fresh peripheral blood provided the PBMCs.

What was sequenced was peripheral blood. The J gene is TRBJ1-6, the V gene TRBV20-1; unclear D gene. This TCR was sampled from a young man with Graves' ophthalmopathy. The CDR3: CSASSGDGSPLHF. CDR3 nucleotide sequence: TGCAGTGCTAGCTCCGGGGATGGTTCACCCCTCCACTTT.